The next 30 T cell receptor beta chains were all read from a single sample in a study of blood T cell repertoires in COVID-19. TCRdb keeps only in-frame clones here, not all; method: immunoSEQ multiplex PCR. The table records over 100,000 clones, 70% to 90% of them present only once. The sample consisted of peripheral blood. The source of these receptors is a woman aged 60-75 years with acute or convalescent COVID-19.

V is TRBV7-3 and J is TRBJ2-2; a weak D match, TRBD2 (6 bases). Trimming took 5 bases from V and 0 from J, leaving 13 bases between them. The CDR3 is made up of 16 amino acids. Germline assignment: CDR1 SGHTA and CDR2 FQGTGA. The CDR3 coding sequence is TGTGCCAGCAGCCCCAACGGAGGGTCGAACACCGGGGAGCTGTTTTTT. It codes for CASSPNGGSNTGELFF.

V is TRBV29-1 and J is TRBJ2-7; 8 positions agree with TRBD1. Germline-derived CDR1 and CDR2 are SQVTM and ANQGSEA. The CDR3 runs 14 residues. J was trimmed by 5 bases and V by 7 bases; bases with no gene match: 13. For the CDR3, the DNA is TGCAGCGCCCAGGGGGGCAGGGGGCGACACGAGCAGTACTTC. Residues: CSAQGGRGRHEQYF.

V is TRBV5-1 and J is TRBJ1-2; the D gene is possibly TRBD1 (5 bases). The CDR3 has 16 residues. The V and J ends lost 4 bases and 4 bases respectively, with 20 bases between them. Germline CDR1 SGHRS, CDR2 YFSETQ. DNA for the CDR3: TGCGCCAGCAGCCCCACCCCGACGGGACTTAGCTATGGCTACACCTTC. This translates into CASSPTPTGLSYGYTF.

J is TRBJ2-3 and V is TRBV9; D remains unclear. The CDR3 covers 12 residues. The V end lost 5 bases, the J end lost 9 bases, and 13 bases lay between the germline ends. Germline lookup yields CDR1 SGDLS and CDR2 YYNGEE. The CDR3, as DNA: TGTGCCAGCAGTCCGGATGGAGCAACGCAGTATTTT. This codes for CASSPDGATQYF.

The chain carries TRBV7-2 and TRBJ1-6, with a weak D call TRBD1 (6 bases). Germline CDR1 reads SGHTA; CDR2 reads FQGNSA. This CDR3 is 15 amino acids long. V dropped 5 bases and J dropped 3 bases, with 11 bases sitting between them. The CDR3 reads CASSQQGFYNSPLHF. CDR3 bases: TGTGCCAGCAGCCAGCAGGGGTTCTATAATTCACCCCTCCACTTT.

The chain uses TRBV6-5 and TRBJ1-4; unclear D gene. CDR3 length: 13 amino acids. Germline V gene lookup returns CDR1 MNHEY and CDR2 SVGAGI. The V and J ends lost 7 bases and 4 bases respectively, with 10 bases between them. CDR3 nucleotide sequence: TGTGCCAGCACGGCGAGGCTTAATGAAAAACTGTTTTTT. This sequence encodes CASTARLNEKLFF.

The V gene is TRBV7-2, the J gene TRBJ2-5; 8 nucleotides align to TRBD2. CDR3 length equals 14 residues. Trimming cost V 6 bases and J 1 base; bases outside gene matches: 4. Germline assignment: CDR1 SGHTA and CDR2 FQGNSA. CDR3 nucleotides: TGTGCCAGCAGACGAACTAGCGGCCAAGAGACCCAGTACTTC. Its translation is CASRRTSGQETQYF.

The chain has TRBV7-2 and TRBJ2-1, with D possibly being TRBD2 (6 bases). CDR1 is SGHTA, CDR2 FQGNSA, per germline. The CDR3 has 15 residues. CDR3 nucleotide sequence: TGTGCTAGTGGGGGGAGTTTAATGGCCGCGGGTGAGCAGTTCTTC. Protein: CASGGSLMAAGEQFF.

The rearrangement joins TRBV5-1 to TRBJ1-4, with D possibly being TRBD1 (6 bases). The germline CDR1 and CDR2 sequences are SGHRS and YFSETQ. The CDR3 has 16 amino acids. Trimming took off 2 bases at V and 3 bases at J, with 14 bases between the two ends. The CDR3, as DNA: TGCGCCAGCAGCTTCGGTAGGGGGAGGGCTAATGAAAAACTGTTTTTT. This encodes CASSFGRGRANEKLFF.

The V gene is TRBV5-1, the J gene TRBJ1-6, with 7 bases aligning to TRBD1. V dropped 6 bases and J dropped 4; count of bases not matched to a gene: 4. In germline, CDR1 is SGHRS, CDR2 YFSETQ. The CDR3 covers 14 residues. The CDR3 protein is CASTAGQYNSPLHF. The CDR3 nucleotides read TGCGCCAGCACCGCGGGACAGTATAATTCACCCCTCCACTTT.

The chain recombines TRBV19 with TRBJ1-1; the D is unclear. Looked up from germline, CDR1 is LNHDA and CDR2 is SQIVND (reference sequence). This CDR3 is built from 13 residues. V was cut by 3 bases and J by 0 bases, with 5 bases left in between. In nucleotides, the CDR3 is TGTGCCAGTAGTATCGGGGTGAACACTGAAGCTTTCTTT. It is translated as CASSIGVNTEAFF.

The chain has TRBV3-1 (or the pseudogene TRBV3-2) and TRBJ1-4, with TRBD1 identical over 8 bases. The CDR3 runs 13 residues. Per the germline V gene, CDR1 is LGHDT and CDR2 is YNNKEL (reference sequence). Germline trimming cut 5 bases from V and 7 bases from J; bases unmatched to any gene: 3. The DNA for the CDR3 is TGTGCCAGCAGCAACAGGGGGGGTGAAAAACTGTTTTTT. This sequence encodes CASSNRGGEKLFF.

The genes are TRBV6-1 and TRBJ2-4, with D perhaps TRBD2 (5 bases). CDR1 MNHNS and CDR2 SASEGT come from the germline V gene. V dropped 3 bases and J dropped 3 bases, with 9 bases sitting between them. This CDR3 has 14 residues. The CDR3 nucleotides read TGTGCCAGCAGTGAGGGAGTGGGCAAAAACATTCAGTACTTC. As protein: CASSEGVGKNIQYF.

V usage is TRBV7-2 and J usage is TRBJ1-3; D possibly corresponds to TRBD1 (5 bases). Trimming took 5 bases from V and 12 from J, leaving 14 bases between them. Germline-derived CDR1 and CDR2 are SGHTA and FQGNSA. The CDR3 is made up of 12 amino acids. In DNA form, the CDR3 reads TGTGCCAGCAGCCCCCAAGGGCAGGGCATATATTTT. Protein product: CASSPQGQGIYF.

This chain connects TRBV7-3 to TRBJ2-3, with 11 bases matching TRBD2. J was trimmed by 5 bases and V by 2 bases; bases with no gene match: 6. The germline CDR1 and CDR2 sequences are SGHTA and FQGTGA. The CDR3 loop spans 16 amino acids. CDR3 loop: CASSLVTSGVGDTQYF. As DNA, the CDR3 is TGTGCCAGCAGCTTAGTGACTAGCGGGGTGGGAGATACGCAGTATTTT.

This clone has just a few counts. This chain connects TRBV11-1 to TRBJ1-6, with D possibly TRBD1 on 5 matching bases. CDR3 length equals 12 residues. V lost 5 bases and J 12 bases, leaving 11 bases between the germline ends. The germline gives CDR1 SGHAT, CDR2 FQDESV (reference sequence). DNA of the CDR3: TGTGCCAGCAGCCTAGGAAGGGGACCCCTCCACTTT. This encodes CASSLGRGPLHF. Using reference TRBV11-1 and TRBJ1-6 for the parts outside the CDR3, the full variable domain is EAEVAQSPRYKITEKSQAVAFWCDPISGHATLYWYRQILGQGPELLVQFQDESVVDDSQLPKDRFSAERLKGVDSTLKIQPAELGDSAMYLCASSLGRGPLHFGNGTRLTVT.

V and J are TRBV5-8 and TRBJ2-5; 8 bases are shared with TRBD1. The V segment lost 6 bases and the J segment 2 bases; nucleotides outside the gene matches: 9. The CDR3 is 15 amino acids. Germline V gene lookup returns CDR1 SGHTS and CDR2 YDEGEE. Here the CDR3 DNA reads TGTGCCAGCACCCTGGGCTACAGGGGGCAAGAGACCCAGTACTTC. Translated: CASTLGYRGQETQYF.

The V gene is TRBV7-9, the J gene TRBJ2-3; D is perhaps TRBD2 (6 bases). V lost 3 bases and J 4 bases, leaving 17 bases between the germline ends. Germline V CDR1 and CDR2: SEHNR, FQNEAQ (reference sequence). This CDR3 contains 16 residues. The CDR3 is CASSFRNRLVSDTQYF. The CDR3 DNA follows: TGTGCCAGCAGCTTTCGTAACCGACTAGTGTCAGATACGCAGTATTTT.

This clone was observed a few times. The chain links TRBV7-8 to TRBJ2-1; 10 bases are shared with TRBD2. Trimming took 5 bases from V and 8 from J; bases not matched to a gene: 3. The CDR3 is made up of 13 amino acids. The V gene's germline CDR1 is SGHVS and CDR2 FQNEAQ. This chain's CDR3 is CASSQREGDEQFF. The CDR3 DNA follows: TGTGCCAGCAGCCAGCGGGAGGGGGATGAGCAGTTCTTC.

This sequence joins TRBV11-2 and TRBJ2-4; 7 bases fit TRBD1. Germline V gives CDR1 SGHAT, CDR2 FQNNGV. The V segment lost 3 bases and the J segment 0 bases; nucleotides outside the gene matches: 2. This CDR3 spans 15 amino acids. The CDR3 nucleotides read TGTGCCAGCAGCTTGGGGACAGTAGCCAAAAACATTCAGTACTTC. Translating gives CASSLGTVAKNIQYF.

The chain couples TRBV5-1 to TRBJ1-5, with TRBD1 as a possible D gene (6 bases). V was clipped by 2 bases and J by 2 bases, with 11 bases between them. This CDR3 contains 15 residues. The germline gives CDR1 SGHRS, CDR2 YFSETQ. The DNA of the CDR3 is TGCGCCAGCAGCTTATCAGGGGTTGGCAATCAGCCCCAGCATTTT. Translation gives CASSLSGVGNQPQHF. The complete variable domain, with remaining parts taken from reference TRBV5-1 and TRBJ1-5, reads KAGVTQTPRYLIKTRGQQVTLSCSPISGHRSVSWYQQTPGQGLQFLFEYFSETQRNKGNFPGRFSGRQFSNSRSEMNVSTLELGDSALYLCASSLSGVGNQPQHFGDGTRLSIL.

Regarding this clone: A much larger clone lies a single base off, so this may be a read error. The chain joins TRBV2 to TRBJ2-1, with 7 nucleotides matching TRBD2. The CDR3 totals 14 residues. From germline, CDR1 is SNHLY and CDR2 FYNNEI. V shed 11 bases and J 10 bases; nucleotides not matched to a gene: 17. This CDR3 reads CACIGAGVGLEQFF. Written as DNA, the CDR3 is TGTGCCTGCATCGGGGCGGGGGTGGGCTTAGAGCAGTTCTTC.

This chain links TRBV3-1 (or the pseudogene TRBV3-2) with TRBJ1-5; unclear D gene. V lost 4 bases to trimming and J lost 2 bases, with 12 bases between them. CDR3 size: 15 residues. CDR1 and CDR2 from the germline V gene are LGHDT and YNNKEL (reference sequence). The CDR3 bases are TGTGCCAGCAGCCCGGGAGGACCGGGCAATCAGCCCCAGCATTTT. Translated, it gives CASSPGGPGNQPQHF.

V is TRBV6-5 and J is TRBJ2-1; 7 bases map to TRBD2. CDR1 is MNHEY, CDR2 SVGAGI, per germline. After removal of 0 bases from V and 6 bases from J, the junction contained 5 bases not matched to a gene. This CDR3 spans 15 amino acids. CDR3 DNA: TGTGCCAGCAGTTACTCCTGGGGGAGGGCCAATGAGCAGTTCTTC. This translates into CASSYSWGRANEQFF.

This chain uses TRBV18 with TRBJ1-1; 7 bases fit TRBD1. Losses at the gene ends were 3 bases for V and 1 base for J; bases not matched to a gene: 2. The CDR3 extends over 14 amino acids. Germline V gives CDR1 KGHSH, CDR2 LQKENI. The CDR3 spells CASSPGTANTEAFF. The CDR3 DNA follows: TGTGCCAGCTCACCGGGGACAGCGAACACTGAAGCTTTCTTT.

DNA for the CDR3: TGTGTCCTAGGACAGGGCTACGAGCAGTACTTC. The encoded protein is CVLGQGYEQYF. The rearrangement uses TRBV28 and TRBJ2-7; 8 bases match TRBD1. This CDR3 comprises 11 residues. The V gene's germline CDR1 is MDHEN and CDR2 SYDVKM.

The chain joins TRBV6-5 to TRBJ1-2, with D unresolved. CDR1 is MNHEY, CDR2 SVGAGI, per germline. The length of the CDR3 is 14 residues. V was trimmed by 2 bases and J by 7 bases, leaving 14 bases between them. The CDR3 nucleotides read TGTGCCAGCAGTTACGCGGGAGTTGATCGTGGCTACACCTTC. Translating it yields CASSYAGVDRGYTF.

The rearrangement joins TRBV3-1 (or the pseudogene TRBV3-2) to TRBJ2-3; D perhaps matches TRBD1 (5 bases). The CDR3 runs to 14 residues. The germline V and J ends were trimmed by 0 bases and 9 bases, with 13 bases remaining between them. CDR1 and CDR2 from the germline V gene are LGHDT and YNNKEL (reference sequence). The CDR3 nucleotides are TGTGCCAGCAGCCAAGATGGGTCCAGGGAAACGCAGTATTTT. Its protein is CASSQDGSRETQYF.

The V call is TRBV10-1, the J call TRBJ2-3; D gene uncertain. This CDR3 has 16 residues. V lost 5 bases and J lost 2, with 17 bases in between. The germline CDR1 and CDR2 sequences are WNHNN and SYGVQD (reference sequence). The CDR3 DNA sequence: TGCGCCAGCAGTCAGGCTGGCAGGCAACTCACAGATACGCAGTATTTT. Translated, it gives CASSQAGRQLTDTQYF.

V gene TRBV6-5 combines with J gene TRBJ2-1, with 8 bases identical to TRBD1. Germline-derived CDR1 and CDR2 are MNHEY and SVGAGI. The CDR3 spans 15 residues. Germline trimming cut 10 bases from V and 6 bases from J; bases unmatched to any gene: 14. The CDR3 DNA sequence: TGTGCCACCGACCAATTGGACAGGGCAAGCAATGAGCAGTTCTTC. Translated: CATDQLDRASNEQFF.